These 8 T cell receptor beta chains were sequenced from one sample in a study of blood T cell repertoires in COVID-19. Sequencing used immunoSEQ multiplex PCR; TCRdb keeps in-frame clones, though not all of them. Among 100,000 to 130,000 clones listed, approximately 84% were seen once. Sequenced sample: peripheral blood. All receptors come from a human donor in a cohort sampled during active COVID-19.

The V gene is TRBV27, the J gene TRBJ2-7, with D uncertain. Germline CDR1 is MNHEY and CDR2 is SMNVEV (reference sequence). Trimming pared 4 bases from V and 6 bases from J, leaving 19 bases between. The CDR3 spans 15 residues. The CDR3 DNA sequence: TGTGCCAGCAGTTCCGGTGGTTGGGTGCGGCCCGAGCAGTACTTC. Protein: CASSSGGWVRPEQYF.

The chain is built from TRBV28 and TRBJ1-5; 7 nucleotides line up with TRBD1. CDR3 length: 13 residues. Germline V lookup: CDR1 MDHEN, CDR2 SYDVKM. V was clipped by 6 bases and J by 5 bases; unmatched bases: 4. The CDR3 region has the DNA TGTGCCAGCAGAGGACAGGTCCATCAGCCCCAGCATTTT. Encoded protein: CASRGQVHQPQHF.

There are a few counts of this clone. The V and J genes are TRBV6-6 and TRBJ2-7, with D unresolved. Trimming took off 2 bases at V and 3 bases at J, with 8 bases between the two ends. This CDR3 region has 13 residues. From germline, CDR1 is MNHNY and CDR2 SVGAGI (reference sequence). The CDR3 loop is CASSYRRNYEQYV. DNA of the CDR3: TGTGCCAGCAGTTACCGGCGGAACTACGAGCAGTACGTC.

The chain recombines TRBV11-2 with TRBJ2-3, with D possibly being TRBD2 (5 bases). The CDR3 totals 15 residues. Germline CDR1 and CDR2: SGHAT and FQNNGV. Trimming left V 6 bases short and J 1 base short, with 14 bases between. The CDR3 sequence: CASRPPGTRTDTQYF. CDR3 bases: TGTGCCAGCAGACCACCGGGAACCCGCACAGATACGCAGTATTTT.

This clone was seen only once. The chain employs TRBV4-3 and TRBJ1-2; D might be TRBD1 (5 bases). The CDR3 totals 15 residues. V was trimmed by 0 bases and J by 4 bases, leaving 12 bases between them. Germline V gene lookup returns CDR1 LGHNA and CDR2 YSLEER. CDR3 region: CASSQDPRQPYGYTF. DNA for the CDR3: TGCGCCAGCAGCCAAGATCCCCGACAGCCCTATGGCTACACCTTC.

This chain links TRBV21-1 with TRBJ2-2; the D call TRBD2 from the table was never checked on the DNA. TRBV21-1 is a pseudogene segment. This CDR3 has 16 amino acids. CDR3 sequence: CASSGDRDSRRGELFF. The CDR3 bases are TGTGCCAGCAGCGGGGACCGGGACTCACGACGCGGGGAGCTGTTTTTT.

In its sample, this clone was seen a few times. The chain has TRBV5-8 and TRBJ2-3; 9 bases match TRBD2. Trimming removed 0 bases from V and 3 bases from J; junction bases left unmatched: 5. The length of the CDR3 is 16 residues. Germline-derived CDR1 and CDR2 are SGHTS and YDEGEE. CDR3 bases: TGTGCCAGCAGCTTGGTAGTTAGCGGGAGTACAGATACGCAGTATTTT. Protein product: CASSLVVSGSTDTQYF.

A single count supports this clone. The chain has TRBV4-2 and TRBJ1-2; no clear D gene. CDR1 LGHNA and CDR2 YNFKEQ come from the germline V gene. This CDR3 region has 13 residues. V lost 0 bases to trimming and J lost 8 bases, with 10 bases between them. The CDR3 loop reads CASSQESGFGYTF. CDR3 coding DNA: TGTGCCAGCAGCCAAGAATCCGGTTTCGGCTACACCTTC.